The 23 T cell receptor beta chains presented below share a single source sample, sequenced in a study of a mutant IDH1 vaccine in newly diagnosed glioma. Time point in this sample: baseline, week 1 (first vaccination visit). As for treatment: pre-vaccination baseline after standard-of-care therapy. Clones were sequenced by immunoSEQ multiplex PCR, and TCRdb holds only the in-frame ones, with some missing. Of around 37,000 clones listed, 75% to 85% are singletons. Sample: PBMCs, taken from a glioma patient treated with radiotherapy, temozolomide or both. These receptors were obtained from a man aged 35 to 55 with glioma. Some clones in this sample may be carry-over from other donors' samples.

This clone appeared a single time. The rearrangement uses TRBV6-6 and TRBJ2-2; no firm D call. Trimming shortened V by 0 bases and J by 1 base, and 9 bases separated the two germline ends. The CDR3 loop spans 16 amino acids. Germline V gives CDR1 MNHNY, CDR2 SVGAGI (reference sequence). The CDR3 nucleotides are TGTGCCAGCAGTTACTCGGCCCGGCTGAACACCGGGGAGCTGTTTTTT. Its translation: CASSYSARLNTGELFF.

This clone was counted only a few times. The chain couples TRBV18 to TRBJ2-7; TRBD1 is a possible D gene (6 bases). With 3 bases removed from V and 6 bases from J, the gap between germline ends came to 21 bases. Germline V lookup: CDR1 KGHSH, CDR2 LQKENI. The CDR3 extends over 16 amino acids. CDR3: CASSPPGAGVLVEQYF. In DNA form, the CDR3 reads TGTGCCAGCTCACCCCCAGGGGCAGGGGTTTTGGTCGAGCAGTACTTC.

V is TRBV7-2 and J is TRBJ1-4; D remains unclear. The CDR3 runs 18 residues. V lost 3 bases, J lost 2 bases, and 19 bases lay in between. The germline CDR1 and CDR2 sequences are SGHTA and FQGNSA. This CDR3 reads CASSFRSGSQLTNEKLFF. CDR3 nucleotides: TGTGCCAGCAGCTTTAGGTCGGGGTCTCAGCTTACTAATGAAAAACTGTTTTTT.

This clone was picked up a small number of times. This chain joins TRBV6-5 and TRBJ1-1, with unresolved D. Between the trimmed V and J ends, which lost 11 bases and 10 bases, there was a span of 11 bases. Germline V lookup: CDR1 MNHEY, CDR2 SVGAGI. CDR3 length: 9 amino acids. CDR3 loop: CAVGQGAFF. CDR3 bases: TGTGCCGTCGGGCAAGGAGCTTTCTTT.

The chain carries TRBV5-6 and TRBJ1-5; D perhaps matches TRBD1 (5 bases). Trimming took off 2 bases at V and 9 bases at J, with 9 bases between the two ends. Germline CDR1 is SGHDT and CDR2 is YYEEEE. CDR3 length: 12 amino acids. In nucleotides, the CDR3 is TGTGCCAGCAGCTTTCAGGGTACGCCCCAGCATTTT. This codes for CASSFQGTPQHF. Together with reference TRBV5-6 and TRBJ1-5, the CDR3 gives the full variable domain: DAGVTQSPTHLIKTRGQQVTLRCSPKSGHDTVSWYQQALGQGPQFIFQYYEEEERQRGNFPDRFSGHQFPNYSSELNVNALLLGDSALYLCASSFQGTPQHFGDGTRLSIL.

The chain joins TRBV19 to TRBJ1-1; D gene uncertain. V shed 7 bases and J shed 4 bases, with 16 bases lying between them. Germline loops: CDR1 LNHDA, CDR2 SQIVND (reference sequence). The CDR3 covers 14 residues. CDR3 loop: CASMLLETSTEAFF. CDR3 coding DNA: TGTGCCAGTATGCTCCTTGAAACGAGCACTGAAGCTTTCTTT. Full variable domain (rest looked up from reference TRBV19 and TRBJ1-1): DGGITQSPKYLFRKEGQNVTLSCEQNLNHDAMYWYRQDPGQGLRLIYYSQIVNDFQKGDIAEGYSVSREKKESFPLTVTSAQKNPTAFYLCASMLLETSTEAFFGQGTRLTVV.

The gene calls are TRBV6-5 and TRBJ2-5; possibly TRBD2 for D (5 bases). Trimming removed 0 bases from V and 1 base from J, with 9 bases in between. The CDR3 is 15 residues long. Germline-derived CDR1 and CDR2 are MNHEY and SVGAGI. As DNA, the CDR3 is TGTGCCAGCAGTTACTCTGGGGAGATCCAAGAGACCCAGTACTTC. It specifies CASSYSGEIQETQYF.

This clone was recorded a few times. The rearrangement links TRBV29-1 to TRBJ1-5; no clear D gene. This CDR3 is built from 15 residues. V was trimmed by 4 bases and J by 0 bases, leaving 13 bases between them. Per the germline V gene, CDR1 is SQVTM and CDR2 is ANQGSEA. The CDR3 region has the DNA TGCAGCGTTGGAGAGGGAAGGTATAGCAATCAGCCCCAGCATTTT. Translation: CSVGEGRYSNQPQHF.

The gene calls are TRBV12-5 and TRBJ1-4; possibly TRBD1 for D (6 bases). The CDR3 totals 15 residues. Germline-derived CDR1 and CDR2 are LGHNT and FRNRAP. Trimming took 7 bases from V and 6 from J, leaving 18 bases between them. CDR3 bases: TGTGCTAGTGCCCTCGGGGCGGCAGGGGATGAAAAACTGTTTTTT. Amino acid sequence: CASALGAAGDEKLFF.

The chain recombines TRBV7-6 with TRBJ1-1, with unresolved D. CDR1 is SGHVS, CDR2 FNYEAQ, per germline. Trimming cost V 5 bases and J 5 bases, with 12 bases left between them. The CDR3 has 13 amino acids. CDR3: CASSSGVHTEAFF. CDR3 nucleotides: TGTGCCAGCAGCAGCGGGGTTCATACTGAAGCTTTCTTT.

This chain links TRBV14 with TRBJ1-6; a possible D gene is TRBD1 (6 bases). CDR3 length equals 14 residues. The V and J ends lost 4 bases and 9 bases respectively, with 13 bases between them. The germline gives CDR1 SGHDN, CDR2 FVKESK. CDR3 sequence: CASSLTGTGSPLHF. The CDR3 nucleotides read TGTGCCAGCAGCCTGACAGGCACCGGTTCACCCCTCCACTTT.

The chain couples TRBV7-6 to TRBJ2-5; D is uncertain. Germline V gives CDR1 SGHVS, CDR2 FNYEAQ. The CDR3 extends over 11 amino acids. The ends were cut back, 6 bases at V and 2 bases at J, with 4 bases in the middle. CDR3 sequence (DNA): TGTGCCAGCAGACAACAAGAGACCCAGTACTTC. It specifies CASRQQETQYF.

CDR3 nucleotide sequence: TGTGCCAGCAGCCTAACCGGGACAGGGGTCAACGAGCAGTACTTC. This codes for CASSLTGTGVNEQYF. The V and J genes are TRBV7-6 and TRBJ2-7, with 10 bases aligning to TRBD1. Germline V gives CDR1 SGHVS, CDR2 FNYEAQ. Unmatched junction bases numbered 9, after V lost 5 bases and J lost 5 bases. This CDR3 region has 15 residues.

The gene calls are TRBV7-2 and TRBJ1-5; 8 bases line up with TRBD1. The CDR3 contains 14 residues. Germline loops: CDR1 SGHTA, CDR2 FQGNSA. V lost 6 bases, J lost 1 base, and 2 bases stayed unmatched. CDR3 in DNA: TGTGCCAGCAGGACAGGGGCGAGCAATCAGCCCCAGCATTTT. This gives the protein CASRTGASNQPQHF.

In nucleotides, the CDR3 is TGTGCCTGGAGTGTAAAACCAGATACGCAGTATTTT. This gives the protein CAWSVKPDTQYF. V and J are TRBV30 and TRBJ2-3; D is unresolved. Trimming cost V 0 bases and J 4 bases, with 5 bases left between them. The CDR3 loop spans 12 amino acids. Germline V CDR1 and CDR2: GTSNPN, SVGIG (reference sequence).

V is TRBV27 and J is TRBJ1-1; D remains unclear. Germline assignment: CDR1 MNHEY and CDR2 SMNVEV (reference sequence). V lost 5 bases, J lost 6 bases, and 19 bases lay in between. The CDR3 length is 15 residues. The CDR3 protein is CASSADRLGWSEAFF. The CDR3 coding sequence is TGTGCCAGCAGTGCGGACCGCCTAGGCTGGTCTGAAGCTTTCTTT.

This clone was counted only a few times. The chain combines TRBV6-5 with TRBJ1-1; D gene ambiguous. The CDR3 is 13 amino acids. Trimming stripped 4 bases from V and 0 bases from J, with 6 bases between. CDR1 and CDR2 (germline): MNHEY, SVGAGI. Written as DNA, the CDR3 is TGTGCCAGCAGTTCCACGGTGAACACTGAAGCTTTCTTT. It yields the protein CASSSTVNTEAFF.

This clone showed up just once. The gene calls are TRBV7-9 and TRBJ2-1; a possible D gene is TRBD2 (7 bases). V lost 2 bases and J 3 bases, leaving 17 bases between the germline ends. The CDR3 spans 17 residues. Looked up from germline, CDR1 is SEHNR and CDR2 is FQNEAQ (reference sequence). The CDR3 nucleotides are TGTGCCAGCAGCTTAATATGGGAGGGGGGCCACTACAATGAGCAGTTCTTC. Its translation is CASSLIWEGGHYNEQFF.

The V and J genes are TRBV18 and TRBJ2-2; 8 nucleotides agree with TRBD1. CDR3 length: 15 amino acids. Germline V gives CDR1 KGHSH, CDR2 LQKENI. Trimming cost V 6 bases and J 1 base; bases outside gene matches: 4. The CDR3 spells CASSSGQGNTGELFF. The CDR3 DNA reads as TGTGCCAGCTCGTCTGGACAGGGGAACACCGGGGAGCTGTTTTTT.

The chain joins TRBV7-9 to TRBJ1-1; 12 bases are a match to TRBD1. V was clipped by 4 bases and J by 9 bases; unmatched bases: 9. This CDR3 is 15 amino acids long. Germline assignment: CDR1 SEHNR and CDR2 FQNEAQ (reference sequence). The CDR3 sequence is CASSYSSGQGAQAFF. The CDR3 DNA follows: TGTGCCAGCAGCTATTCTTCGGGACAGGGGGCCCAAGCTTTCTTT. Variable domain in full (rest from reference TRBV7-9 and TRBJ1-1): DTGVSQNPRHKITKRGQNVTFRCDPISEHNRLYWYRQTLGQGPEFLTYFQNEAQLEKSRLLSDRFSAERPKGSFSTLEIQRTEQGDSAMYLCASSYSSGQGAQAFFGQGTRLTVV.

V and J are TRBV4-1 and TRBJ2-1; 9 nucleotides line up with TRBD1. V lost 4 bases, J lost 5 bases, and 6 bases stayed unmatched. The germline V gene encodes CDR1 MGHRA and CDR2 YSYEKL. CDR3 length: 15 residues. Here the CDR3 DNA reads TGCGCCAGCAGCCTACGGGACAGGGTTCACAATGAGCAGTTCTTC. This gives the protein CASSLRDRVHNEQFF.

The chain uses TRBV5-1 and TRBJ1-2; tentative D call: TRBD1 (5 bases). Trimming removed 4 bases from V and 0 bases from J, with 13 bases in between. This CDR3 region has 15 residues. Per germline, CDR1 SGHRS and CDR2 YFSETQ. CDR3 residues: CASSLGGGSNYGYTF. CDR3 nucleotides: TGCGCCAGCAGCCTTGGCGGGGGTTCTAACTATGGCTACACCTTC.

The chain carries TRBV6-4 and TRBJ1-1; TRBD1 agrees at 9 bases. V lost 6 bases and J lost 1; bases outside the gene matches: 12. The CDR3 has 17 amino acids. Germline V gene sequence: CDR1 MRHNA, CDR2 SNTAGT. The CDR3 DNA sequence: TGTGCCAGCAGCACAGGGGGCCGGTTCATCCCGAACACTGAAGCTTTCTTT. It translates to CASSTGGRFIPNTEAFF.